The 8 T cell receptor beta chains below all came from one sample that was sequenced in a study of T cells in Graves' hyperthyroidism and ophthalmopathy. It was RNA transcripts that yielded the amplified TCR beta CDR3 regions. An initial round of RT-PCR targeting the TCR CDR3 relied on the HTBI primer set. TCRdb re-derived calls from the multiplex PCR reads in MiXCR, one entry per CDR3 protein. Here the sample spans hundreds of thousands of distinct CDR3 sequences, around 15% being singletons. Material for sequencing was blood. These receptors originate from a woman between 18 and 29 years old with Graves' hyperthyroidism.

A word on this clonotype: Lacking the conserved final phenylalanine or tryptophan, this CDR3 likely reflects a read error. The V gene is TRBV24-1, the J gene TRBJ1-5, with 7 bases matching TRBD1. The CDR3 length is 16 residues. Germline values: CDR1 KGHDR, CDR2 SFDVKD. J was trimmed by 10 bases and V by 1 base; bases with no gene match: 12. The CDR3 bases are TGTGCCACCAGTGATTTTCATGGGACAGTCCTCACCCCCCAGCATTCT. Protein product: CATSDFHGTVLTPQHS.

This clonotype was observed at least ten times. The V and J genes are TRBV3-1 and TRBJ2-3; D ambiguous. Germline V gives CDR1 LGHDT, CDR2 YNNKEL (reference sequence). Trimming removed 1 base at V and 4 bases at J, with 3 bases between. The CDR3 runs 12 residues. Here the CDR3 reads CASSQVADTQYF. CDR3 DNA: TGTGCCAGCAGCCAAGTTGCAGATACGCAGTATTTT.

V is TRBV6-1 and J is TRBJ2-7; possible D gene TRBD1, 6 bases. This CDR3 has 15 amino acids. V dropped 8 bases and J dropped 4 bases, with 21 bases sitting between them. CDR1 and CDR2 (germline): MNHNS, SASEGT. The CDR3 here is CASASSGELAYEQYF. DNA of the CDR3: TGTGCCAGCGCTAGCTCAGGGGAGTTGGCGTACGAGCAGTACTTC.

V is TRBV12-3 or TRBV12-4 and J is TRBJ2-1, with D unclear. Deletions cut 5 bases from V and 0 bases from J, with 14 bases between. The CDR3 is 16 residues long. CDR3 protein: CASSPYKASSYNEQFF. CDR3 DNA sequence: TGTGCCAGCAGTCCATACAAGGCTTCCTCCTACAATGAGCAGTTCTTC.

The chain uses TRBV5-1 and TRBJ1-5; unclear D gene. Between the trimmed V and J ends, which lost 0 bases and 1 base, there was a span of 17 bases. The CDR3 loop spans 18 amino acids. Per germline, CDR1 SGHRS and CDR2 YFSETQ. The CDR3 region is CASSLEPIGSLSNQPQHF. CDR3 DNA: TGCGCCAGCAGCTTGGAACCCATAGGGAGCTTGAGCAATCAGCCCCAGCATTTT.

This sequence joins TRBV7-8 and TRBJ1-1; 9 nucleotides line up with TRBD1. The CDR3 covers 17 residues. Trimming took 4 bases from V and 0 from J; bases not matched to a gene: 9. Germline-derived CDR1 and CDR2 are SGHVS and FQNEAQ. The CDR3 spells CASSSPEDRGMNTEAFF. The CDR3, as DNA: TGTGCCAGCAGCTCGCCCGAAGACAGGGGGATGAACACTGAAGCTTTCTTT.

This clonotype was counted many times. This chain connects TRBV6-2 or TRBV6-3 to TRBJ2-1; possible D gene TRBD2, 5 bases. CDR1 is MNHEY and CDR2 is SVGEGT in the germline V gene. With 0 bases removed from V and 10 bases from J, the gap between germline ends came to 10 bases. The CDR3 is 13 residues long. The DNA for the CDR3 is TGTGCCAGCAGTTACTCCCGGGATGGAGAGCAGTTCTTC. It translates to CASSYSRDGEQFF.

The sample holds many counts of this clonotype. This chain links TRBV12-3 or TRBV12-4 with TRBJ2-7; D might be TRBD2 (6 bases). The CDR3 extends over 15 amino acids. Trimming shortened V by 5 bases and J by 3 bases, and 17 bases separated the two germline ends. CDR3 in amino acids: CASSPLGTGLYEQYF. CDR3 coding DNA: TGTGCCAGCAGTCCTCTTGGGACTGGTCTCTACGAGCAGTACTTC.